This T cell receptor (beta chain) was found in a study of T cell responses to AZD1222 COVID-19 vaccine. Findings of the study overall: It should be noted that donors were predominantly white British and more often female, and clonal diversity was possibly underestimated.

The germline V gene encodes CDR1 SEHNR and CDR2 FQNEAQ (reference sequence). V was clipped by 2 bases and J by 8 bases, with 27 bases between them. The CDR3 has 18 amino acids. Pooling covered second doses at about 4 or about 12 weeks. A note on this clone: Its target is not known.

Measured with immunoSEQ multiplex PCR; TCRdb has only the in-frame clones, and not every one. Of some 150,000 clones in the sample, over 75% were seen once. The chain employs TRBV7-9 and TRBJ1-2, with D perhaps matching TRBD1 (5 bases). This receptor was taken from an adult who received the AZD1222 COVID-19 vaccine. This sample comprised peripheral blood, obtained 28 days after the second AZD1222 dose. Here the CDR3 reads CASSLLPVTGQAGGGYTF. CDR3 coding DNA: TGTGCCAGCAGCTTACTTCCGGTTACGGGGCAGGCCGGGGGAGGCTACACCTTC.